These 24 T cell receptor beta chains originate from one sample sequenced in a study of control samples from healthy donors and cancer patients (dated by TCRdb to between 2020 and 2021). The library was obtained by the immunoSEQ multiplex PCR assay. TCRdb's version of the immuneACCESS table is confined to in-frame rearrangements and falls short of the full clone set. An unresolved V gene accounts for under half of the shortfall where checked; the remainder is of unknown origin. The sample table lists under 450,000 clones, about 93% of them with a count of one. About 6.3% of the sample rests with the top ten. The sequenced sample consisted of PBMCs. The receptor set was obtained from a man aged 35-49 years with head and neck cancer.

This clone was recorded a few times. The chain combines TRBV18 with TRBJ1-1; D is unresolved. The V end was cut by 3 bases, the J end by 4 bases, with 12 bases between. This CDR3 has 14 residues. Germline CDR1 reads KGHSH; CDR2 reads LQKENI. The CDR3 loop is CASSPNPRATEAFF. The CDR3 region has the DNA TGTGCCAGCTCACCTAACCCCCGAGCCACTGAAGCTTTCTTT.

This rearrangement joins TRBV28 to TRBJ2-7; 8 bases match TRBD1. The germline gives CDR1 MDHEN, CDR2 SYDVKM. The ends lost 5 bases at V and 12 bases at J; junction bases unmatched: 12. This CDR3 has 13 residues. For the CDR3, the DNA is TGTGCCAGCAGTCCTGACAGGGGTGAGGATCGGTACTTC. It codes for CASSPDRGEDRYF.

V and J are TRBV9 and TRBJ1-3, with 9 bases that match TRBD1. The V and J ends lost 3 bases and 2 bases, in that order; junction bases with no gene match: 3. Germline V gene data show CDR1 as SGDLS and CDR2 as YYNGEE. CDR3 size: 15 residues. In DNA, the CDR3 is TGTGCCAGCAGCGCCCGGGACAGGGCTGGAAACACCATATATTTT. As protein: CASSARDRAGNTIYF. The full variable domain, its missing parts supplied by reference TRBV9 and TRBJ1-3, is DSGVTQTPKHLITATGQRVTLRCSPRSGDLSVYWYQQSLDQGLQFLIQYYNGEERAKGNILERFSAQQFPDLHSELNLSSLELGDSALYFCASSARDRAGNTIYFGEGSWLTVV.

V usage is TRBV7-3 and J usage is TRBJ2-2; 13 bases align to TRBD2. J was trimmed by 2 bases and V by 5 bases; bases with no gene match: 8. The CDR3 consists of 18 residues. Looked up from germline, CDR1 is SGHTA and CDR2 is FQGTGA. DNA of the CDR3: TGTGCCAGCAGCCCCCTGGGACTAGCGGGAATAAACACCGGGGAGCTGTTTTTT. This gives the protein CASSPLGLAGINTGELFF.

This clone was seen more than once but under ten times. The chain couples TRBV6-5 to TRBJ2-3; 7 bases map to TRBD2. The V gene's germline CDR1 is MNHEY and CDR2 SVGAGI. The CDR3 covers 15 residues. Trimming removed 6 bases from V and 6 bases from J; junction bases left unmatched: 12. The CDR3 DNA follows: TGTGCCAGCAGGACGAAAGCGGGATTCACGGATACGCAGTATTTT. Protein sequence: CASRTKAGFTDTQYF.

The chain has TRBV30 and TRBJ1-4; D remains unclear. This CDR3 is 12 amino acids long. Between the trimmed V and J ends, which lost 2 bases and 4 bases, there was a span of 5 bases. Germline CDR1 and CDR2: GTSNPN and SVGIG (reference sequence). This CDR3 is CAWSRNNEKLFF. For the CDR3, the DNA is TGTGCCTGGAGTAGGAATAATGAAAAACTGTTTTTT. The complete variable domain, with remaining parts taken from reference TRBV30 and TRBJ1-4, reads SQTIHQWPATLVQPVGSPLSLECTVEGTSNPNLYWYRQAAGRGLQLLFYSVGIGQISSEVPQNLSASRPQDRQFILSSKKLLLSDSGFYLCAWSRNNEKLFFGSGTQLSVL.

This clone turned up a few times. V is TRBV7-2 and J is TRBJ1-5; no clear D gene. The germline V and J ends were trimmed by 5 bases and 5 bases, with 16 bases remaining between them. This CDR3 is 15 amino acids long. The V gene's germline CDR1 is SGHTA and CDR2 FQGNSA. CDR3 coding DNA: TGTGCCAGCAGCCCAGGTGGCGGGGTGCATCAGCCCCAGCATTTT. This translates into CASSPGGGVHQPQHF.

J is TRBJ1-1 and V is TRBV19, with TRBD1 as a possible D gene (5 bases). This CDR3 spans 13 amino acids. The V gene lost 6 bases and the J gene lost 3 bases, with 11 bases spanning the gap. Per the germline V gene, CDR1 is LNHDA and CDR2 is SQIVND (reference sequence). This CDR3 reads CASRNRQHTEAFF. CDR3 DNA: TGTGCCAGTAGAAACAGACAGCACACTGAAGCTTTCTTT.

This clone was counted once. This chain uses TRBV9 with TRBJ2-3, with TRBD2 identical over 11 bases. This CDR3 has 17 residues. V was pared by 1 base and J by 1 base, with 5 bases of the junction left unmatched. From germline, CDR1 is SGDLS and CDR2 YYNGEE. CDR3 in DNA: TGTGCCAGCAGCGTACTAGCGGGAGGTGGGGGCACAGATACGCAGTATTTT. Translated, it gives CASSVLAGGGGTDTQYF.

The chain employs TRBV11-2 and TRBJ2-7, with D perhaps TRBD1 or TRBD2 (5 bases each). Per the germline V gene, CDR1 is SGHAT and CDR2 is FQNNGV. The V gene lost 7 bases and the J gene lost 3 bases, with 16 bases spanning the gap. The CDR3 totals 14 residues. The CDR3 here is CASNEGSLGYEQYF. The CDR3, as DNA: TGTGCCAGCAACGAGGGGAGTCTCGGCTACGAGCAGTACTTC.

The V and J genes are TRBV28 and TRBJ1-6; D gene unclear. Germline CDR1 and CDR2: MDHEN and SYDVKM. The V end was cut by 6 bases, the J end by 9 bases, with 6 bases between. The CDR3 is made up of 11 amino acids. CDR3 DNA: TGTGCCAGCAGCCACAGTTCACCCCTCCACTTT. Protein sequence: CASSHSSPLHF.

The CDR3 reads CASSGVTGELFF. In nucleotides, the CDR3 is TGTGCCAGCAGTGGGGTCACCGGGGAGCTGTTTTTT. The rearrangement uses TRBV12-3 or TRBV12-4 and TRBJ2-2; D gene ambiguous. The CDR3 is 12 amino acids. V lost 5 bases and J 4 bases, leaving 5 bases between the germline ends.

This clone was counted a single time. The V call is TRBV30, the J call TRBJ2-1, with D possibly matching TRBD2 (6 bases). The V end lost 0 bases, the J end lost 10 bases, and 10 bases lay between the germline ends. The CDR3 length is 12 residues. Germline assignment: CDR1 GTSNPN and CDR2 SVGIG (reference sequence). The CDR3 loop reads CAWSVLGGEQFF. In DNA, the CDR3 is TGTGCCTGGAGTGTACTCGGAGGGGAGCAGTTCTTC.

The V and J genes are TRBV7-3 and TRBJ1-1, with D unresolved. The germline V gene encodes CDR1 SGHTA and CDR2 FQGTGA. This CDR3 region has 14 residues. The V and J ends lost 4 bases and 3 bases respectively, with 12 bases between them. The DNA for the CDR3 is TGTGCCAGCAGCTCTACCGGGATCGACACTGAAGCTTTCTTT. Its protein product is CASSSTGIDTEAFF.

The table lists this clone with a count of one. DNA for the CDR3: TGTGCCAGCAGCGTGGGGGAAGAGCAGTTCTTC. Translating it yields CASSVGEEQFF. The chain is built from TRBV9 and TRBJ2-1; possibly TRBD1 or TRBD2 for D (5 bases each). CDR3 length: 11 amino acids. Germline CDR1 SGDLS, CDR2 YYNGEE. Trimming left V 2 bases short and J 10 bases short, with 7 bases between.

CDR3 DNA: TGTGCCAGCATACCCGGGCCCCTAAGCACAGATACGCAGTATTTT. It translates to CASIPGPLSTDTQYF. V and J are TRBV2 and TRBJ2-3, with unresolved D. V lost 7 bases, J lost 0 bases, and 14 bases lay in between. The CDR3 consists of 15 residues. Germline assignment: CDR1 SNHLY and CDR2 FYNNEI.

About this clone: This sample also contains other DNA sequences that code for the same CDR3. The V gene is TRBV2, the J gene TRBJ1-1; D might be TRBD1 (5 bases). This CDR3 comprises 13 residues. From germline, CDR1 is SNHLY and CDR2 FYNNEI. The ends were cut back, 8 bases at V and 2 bases at J, with 12 bases in the middle. As DNA, the CDR3 is TGTGCCAGCTCAGGGACGGCCAACACTGAAGCTTTCTTT. It is translated as CASSGTANTEAFF.

The chain recombines TRBV4-3 with TRBJ2-7; maybe TRBD2 (5 bases). The length of the CDR3 is 15 residues. Germline CDR1 is LGHNA and CDR2 is YSLEER. V shed 4 bases and J shed 0 bases, with 13 bases lying between them. The DNA for the CDR3 is TGCGCCAGCAGCCTAAGTGAGGGAGTCTCCTACGAGCAGTACTTC. Residues: CASSLSEGVSYEQYF.

The sample holds a few counts of this clone. The rearrangement joins TRBV7-9 to TRBJ2-3, with 9 positions matching TRBD2. Germline V gene lookup returns CDR1 SEHNR and CDR2 FQNEAQ (reference sequence). This CDR3 region has 16 residues. The junction had 4 bases not matched to a gene; V was cut back by 1 base and J by 2 bases. The CDR3: CASSLGSGGTTDTQYF. In DNA, the CDR3 is TGTGCCAGCAGCTTAGGTAGCGGGGGAACCACAGATACGCAGTATTTT.

This clone appeared once. V and J are TRBV19 and TRBJ2-7, with a tentative D call TRBD1 (5 bases). Between the trimmed V and J ends, which lost 1 base and 3 bases, there was a span of 13 bases. This CDR3 contains 15 residues. Germline CDR1 and CDR2: LNHDA and SQIVND (reference sequence). In DNA form, the CDR3 reads TGTGCCAGTAGTATAGGACAAGATAGGGGCTACGAGCAGTACTTC. Translating it yields CASSIGQDRGYEQYF.

The chain is built from TRBV5-1 and TRBJ2-1; 9 nucleotides match TRBD2. The junction had 2 bases not matched to a gene; V was cut back by 1 base and J by 6 bases. CDR3 size: 14 residues. Germline lookup yields CDR1 SGHRS and CDR2 YFSETQ. The CDR3 DNA follows: TGCGCCAGCAGCTTGACTAGCGGGTCCAATGAGCAGTTCTTC. Translating it yields CASSLTSGSNEQFF.

This clone has a handful of counts. CDR3 protein: CSAGRLNTEAFF. Written as DNA, the CDR3 is TGCAGCGCAGGACGCCTGAACACTGAAGCTTTCTTT. The chain joins TRBV29-1 to TRBJ1-1, with D unclear. The germline gives CDR1 SQVTM, CDR2 ANQGSEA. The CDR3 sequence is 12 residues long. Trimming cost V 7 bases and J 0 bases, with 9 bases left between them.

The genes are TRBV11-2 and TRBJ1-6; D gene ambiguous. CDR3 length equals 12 residues. In germline, CDR1 is SGHAT, CDR2 FQNNGV. Trimming took 6 bases from V and 7 from J, leaving 7 bases between them. In DNA form, the CDR3 reads TGTGCCAGCAGTTACTTAAATTCACCCCTCCACTTT. As protein: CASSYLNSPLHF.

The V and J genes are TRBV9 and TRBJ1-3; no reliable D call. The V gene's germline CDR1 is SGDLS and CDR2 YYNGEE. The V and J ends lost 0 bases and 2 bases respectively, with 9 bases between them. This CDR3 contains 15 residues. The CDR3 DNA sequence: TGTGCCAGCAGCGTAGCCTCGGGCGCTGGAAACACCATATATTTT. Residues: CASSVASGAGNTIYF.